Listed below are T cell receptor beta chains from one sample, sequenced in a study of identical twins. A single record per CDR3 protein comes from TCRdb applying MiXCR to the 5' RACE reads. The sample contains 450,000 or so distinct CDR3 sequences, more than 13% of which appear only once. The same sample was also used in a study of yellow fever vaccine responses in identical twins.

The sequenced sample consisted of CD4+ T cells sorted from blood. The source of these receptors is a woman aged 18-35 years in good health. The CDR3 runs from the conserved cysteine through the conserved F or W. D genes are given only for firm matches. Clone size is given for some rows only: seen once, a few or many times, or a class if the clone is expanded.

clone size	V gene	J gene	D gene	CDR3 DNA	CDR3 protein
.	TRBV7-9	TRBJ1-5	.	TGTGCCAGCAGCTTTACGGCTGATCAGCCCCAGCATTTT	CASSFTADQPQHF
many	TRBV14	TRBJ2-1	.	TGTGCCAGCAGCCAGTTGCAGGATCCTTACAATGAGCAGTTCTTC	CASSQLQDPYNEQFF
.	TRBV7-3	TRBJ2-2	.	TGTGCCAGCAGCCGGGACCGCACCGGGGAGCTGTTTTTT	CASSRDRTGELFF
.	TRBV20-1	TRBJ2-7	TRBD1	TGCAGTGCTAGAGATCTCCGGACAGGGGCGCCCTACGAGCAGTACTTC	CSARDLRTGAPYEQYF
many	TRBV28	TRBJ2-6	.	TGTGCCAGCAGTTTAGGGGTCGGGGCCAACGTCCTGACTTTC	CASSLGVGANVLTF
.	TRBV12-3/TRBV12-4	TRBJ2-3	.	TGTGCCAGCAGGCCCCTAGGAGTCGCCGGTCCCACAGATACGCAGTATTTT	CASRPLGVAGPTDTQYF
few	TRBV11-2	TRBJ1-1	.	TGTGCCAGCAGCTTCCGAACAGCCATTAACACTGAAGCTTTCTTT	CASSFRTAINTEAFF
few	TRBV9	TRBJ2-1	TRBD2	TGTGCCAGCAGCGACCCCCTGATAGCGGGGGGTAATGAGCAGTTCTTC	CASSDPLIAGGNEQFF
many	TRBV12-3/TRBV12-4	TRBJ1-6	.	TGTGCCAGCAGTTTAGACGGGGTAAATTCACCCCTCCACTTT	CASSLDGVNSPLHF
.	TRBV5-1	TRBJ2-1	TRBD2	TGCGCCAGCAGCTTGGAGGGGACTAGCAAGTTCAATGAGCAGTTCTTC	CASSLEGTSKFNEQFF
few	TRBV5-1	TRBJ2-1	TRBD1	TGCGCCAGCAGCTTGGTTGCCGGGACAGGGAACAATGAGCAGTTCTTC	CASSLVAGTGNNEQFF
.	TRBV27	TRBJ2-7	.	TGTGCCAGCAGGAATGCGGGGATGGGCCCCAGCTTCTACGAGCAGTACTTC	CASRNAGMGPSFYEQYF
.	TRBV20-1	TRBJ2-3	.	TGCAGTGCTCCCCCCGACACAGATACGCAGTATTTT	CSAPPDTDTQYF
.	TRBV5-1	TRBJ2-7	.	TGCGCCAGCAGCTTGGGGGATATCCCCTACGAGCAGTACTTC	CASSLGDIPYEQYF
.	TRBV5-1	TRBJ2-6	.	TGCGCCAGCAGCGCAGATTTCTCTGGGGCCAACGTCCTGACTTTC	CASSADFSGANVLTF
.	TRBV9	TRBJ2-3	.	TGTGCCAGCAGCGTCGGGGGCGCCGGCACAGATACGCAGTATTTT	CASSVGGAGTDTQYF
few	TRBV11-2	TRBJ2-7	.	TGTGCCAGCAGCTTTGCAGGGGGGAGATCCTACGAGCAGTACTTC	CASSFAGGRSYEQYF
many	TRBV18	TRBJ2-7	TRBD2	TGTGCCAGCTCACCGGGACTAGCCCGATACGAGCAGTACTTC	CASSPGLARYEQYF
many	TRBV29-1	TRBJ2-5	TRBD1	TGCAGCGTTCTCTGGACAGGGGAAGGGACCCAGTACTTC	CSVLWTGEGTQYF
.	TRBV5-1	TRBJ2-6	TRBD2	TGCGCCAGCAGGCCCGGGGGGGCCCCCCTCTCTGGGGCCAACGTCCTGACTTTC	CASRPGGAPLSGANVLTF
few	TRBV6-5	TRBJ2-1	TRBD1	TGTGCCAGCAGTTCGGGACAGTTCTACAATGAGCAGTTCTTC	CASSSGQFYNEQFF
.	TRBV28	TRBJ1-5	TRBD1	TGTGCCATGGGCCCCGGGACAGGGGGCAGAGGTCAGCCCCAGCATTTT	CAMGPGTGGRGQPQHF
many	TRBV10-3	TRBJ2-1	TRBD2	TGTGCCATCAGTGCGGGAGGGCCGGGTGAGCAGTTCTTC	CAISAGGPGEQFF
many	TRBV12-3/TRBV12-4	TRBJ2-1	TRBD1	TGTGCCAGCAGTCGGGGACAGGGCACTTACAATGAGCAGTTCTTC	CASSRGQGTYNEQFF
.	TRBV4-1	TRBJ2-2	.	TGCGCCAGCAGCCAAGATGGGCGGGCGGACTCCAGGGAGCTGTTTTTT	CASSQDGRADSRELFF
few	TRBV5-1	TRBJ2-7	TRBD1	TGCGCCAGCAGCCCTAACCCGGGACAGCCTACTTCCTACGAGCAGTACTTC	CASSPNPGQPTSYEQYF
.	TRBV3-1	TRBJ2-3	TRBD1	TGTGCCAGCAGCCCGACAGGGATCCCGGGTACGCAGTATTTT	CASSPTGIPGTQYF
.	TRBV18	TRBJ1-6	.	TGTGCCAGCTCACCCCAGAGGAGAGAGAATTCACCCCTCCACTTT	CASSPQRRENSPLHF
.	TRBV6-5	TRBJ2-3	.	TGTGCCAGCAGTTTTGCGGGGGCGGTGGTAGATACGCAGTATTTT	CASSFAGAVVDTQYF
.	TRBV19	TRBJ2-2	TRBD1	TGTGCCAGTAGAACAGGGGGCGAGTGGACCGGGGAGCTGTTTTTT	CASRTGGEWTGELFF
.	TRBV5-1	TRBJ1-2	.	TGCGCCAGCAGCCGAGGAACAGGGAACTATGGCTACACCTTC	CASSRGTGNYGYTF